These T cell receptor beta chains were read from a single sample in a study of shared clonotypes between healthy human individuals. Clones were read by immunoSEQ multiplex PCR, and TCRdb kept only the in-frame ones, dropping some. The table has roughly 2 million clones, about 94% seen once. The specimen was naive CD8+ T cells sorted from blood. These receptors all come from a man between 18 and 29 years old in good health. Both conserved end residues are part of each CDR3. The D gene is left open where the match is weak. Some rows have no size entry. The others give once, few or many, or a class for an expanded clone.

clone_size j_call d_call v_call cdr3_nt cdr3_aa
NA TRBJ2-5 NA TRBV2 TGTGCCAGCATGGAACCATACCGACAAGAGACCCAGTACTTC CASMEPYRQETQYF
NA TRBJ2-2 NA TRBV6-1 TGTGCCAGCAGTGAAGCCAGGGTGCCCGGGGAGCTGTTTTTT CASSEARVPGELFF
NA TRBJ2-1 NA TRBV19 TGTGCCAGTAGTATAGGGCCCTCAGATGAGCAGTTCTTC CASSIGPSDEQFF
NA TRBJ2-3 TRBD2 TRBV28 TGTGCCAGCAGTTCTCTAGCGGGGCTCACAGATACGCAGTATTTT CASSSLAGLTDTQYF
NA TRBJ2-7 TRBD2 TRBV11-2 TGTGCCAGCAGCTTAGGGCTAGCGGCCCTCTACGAGCAGTACTTC CASSLGLAALYEQYF
NA TRBJ1-1 NA TRBV7-9 TGTGCCAGCAGCTCCGGGACCCCCACTGAAGCTTTCTTT CASSSGTPTEAFF
NA TRBJ2-2 NA TRBV6-5 TGTGCCAGCAGTTACGGGCCGCCAAGGGAGCTGTTTTTT CASSYGPPRELFF
NA TRBJ2-7 NA TRBV7-9 TGTGCCAGCAGCTTCAATCAGGGGTACGAGCAGTACTTC CASSFNQGYEQYF
NA TRBJ1-2 TRBD1 TRBV27 TGTGCCAGCAGTTCAGGACAGGGCCTGGACTATGGCTACACCTTC CASSSGQGLDYGYTF
NA TRBJ1-2 NA TRBV30 TGTGCCTGGAGTCGTGTAGGGTACTATGGCTACACCTTC CAWSRVGYYGYTF
NA TRBJ2-7 TRBD2 TRBV7-2 TGTGCCAGCAGCTTTAGCGGGAGCTACGAGCAGTACTTC CASSFSGSYEQYF
NA TRBJ1-1 TRBD1 TRBV6-5 TGTGCCAGCAGTTACGGGACAGGGATGAACACTGAAGCTTTCTTT CASSYGTGMNTEAFF
NA TRBJ2-1 TRBD1 TRBV11-2 TGTGCCAGCAGCTCGCCGGGACAGGGTCTCATCAATGAGCAGTTCTTC CASSSPGQGLINEQFF
few TRBJ2-1 TRBD2 TRBV10-2 TGCGCCAGCAGTGAGACTAGCGGGGGCAATGAGCAGTTCTTC CASSETSGGNEQFF
NA TRBJ2-5 NA TRBV5-1 TGCGCCAGCAGCCACCAAGAGACCCAGTACTTC CASSHQETQYF
NA TRBJ2-7 TRBD1 TRBV13 TGTGCCAGCAGCTTAAGGACAGGGGAGTACGAGCAGTACTTC CASSLRTGEYEQYF
NA TRBJ2-5 NA TRBV29-1 TGCAGCGTTGTGGGACGCCTCCAAGAGACCCAGTACTTC CSVVGRLQETQYF
NA TRBJ2-1 TRBD1 TRBV11-2 TGTGCCAGCAGCTTAGCCCATACAGGGGGCTCCTACAATGAGCAGTTCTTC CASSLAHTGGSYNEQFF
NA TRBJ2-7 TRBD2 TRBV4-1 TGCGCCAGCAGCCAGGGACTAGCGGGAGGCCTCTCCTACGAGCAGTACTTC CASSQGLAGGLSYEQYF
few TRBJ1-6 NA TRBV7-9 TGTGCCAGCAGCTCAGGGAATTCACCCCTCCACTTT CASSSGNSPLHF
NA TRBJ2-5 NA TRBV4-1 TGCGCCAGCAGCCAAGAGGCGGCCCAGAACCAAGAGACCCAGTACTTC CASSQEAAQNQETQYF
NA TRBJ2-7 NA TRBV12-5 TGTGCTAGTGGTTCCCCTCCCATGATTCGAGTCGGCTCCTACGAGCAGTACTTC CASGSPPMIRVGSYEQYF
NA TRBJ2-5 NA TRBV4-1 TGCGCCAGCAGCCAATCTTTCGGATTCCAAGAGACCCAGTACTTC CASSQSFGFQETQYF
NA TRBJ1-2 TRBD1 TRBV5-1 TGCGCCAGCAGCTCGGGACAGGGGGCTGATGGCTACACCTTC CASSSGQGADGYTF
few TRBJ1-4 TRBD1 TRBV19 TGTGCCAGTAGTAAAGGACAGGGGGGCACTAATGAAAAACTGTTTTTT CASSKGQGGTNEKLFF
NA TRBJ2-7 NA TRBV5-4 TGTGCCAGCAGTTTCATGGCCGGGGGCCCGACACAGTACGAGCAGTACTTC CASSFMAGGPTQYEQYF
NA TRBJ1-6 NA TRBV14 TGTGCCAGCAGACACAGGGTTGGCAATTCACCCCTCCACTTT CASRHRVGNSPLHF
NA TRBJ2-7 NA TRBV4-2 TGTGCCAGCAGCCAAGAACAGGCTGCCTACGAGCAGTACTTC CASSQEQAAYEQYF
NA TRBJ1-2 NA TRBV7-9 TGTGCCAGCAGCGACTACCCAGGGGTCGGCTACACCTTC CASSDYPGVGYTF
NA TRBJ1-5 TRBD1 TRBV19 TGTGCCAGTAGTACCGGGACAGTCCTTAGCAATCAGCCCCAGCATTTT CASSTGTVLSNQPQHF
NA TRBJ1-1 NA TRBV10-3 TGTGCCATCAGGAGGGACACGAACACTGAAGCTTTCTTT CAIRRDTNTEAFF
NA TRBJ2-1 TRBD1 TRBV6-1 TGTGCCAGCAGTGAAAAGGGGGACAGTCCTTTCTACAATGAGCAGTTCTTC CASSEKGDSPFYNEQFF
NA TRBJ2-7 NA TRBV27 TGTGCCAGCAGTCTCGTGGTCAACTCCTACGAGCAGTACTTC CASSLVVNSYEQYF
once TRBJ2-1 TRBD2 TRBV9 TGTGCCAGCAGCGAGGGAGCGGGGAAGAATGAGCAGTTCTTC CASSEGAGKNEQFF
NA TRBJ2-7 TRBD2 TRBV4-1 TGCGCCAGCAGCCAAGGGACTAGCGGGAGGTTCGAGCAGTACTTC CASSQGTSGRFEQYF
NA TRBJ2-3 TRBD2 TRBV27 TGTGCCAGCAGTCCCCGATCGACTAGCGGACACACAGATACGCAGTATTTT CASSPRSTSGHTDTQYF
NA TRBJ2-2 TRBD1 TRBV10-1 TGCGCCAGCAGTGAGGGGGACAGGCTTCGGACCGGGGAGCTGTTTTTT CASSEGDRLRTGELFF
NA TRBJ2-2 NA TRBV5-8 TGTGCCAGCAGCTACGGGGTGTTGAACACCGGGGAGCTGTTTTTT CASSYGVLNTGELFF
NA TRBJ2-1 TRBD2 TRBV4-2 TGTGCCAGCAGCCTGCTCTCTGGGACTAGCGGGGGTTATGAGCAGTTCTTC CASSLLSGTSGGYEQFF
NA TRBJ1-3 NA TRBV6-1 TGTGCCAGCAGTGAAACGGTCAGAATCTCTGGAAACACCATATATTTT CASSETVRISGNTIYF
NA TRBJ2-1 TRBD1 TRBV7-9 TGTGCCAGCAGCTCAGGGACAGCCTCCTACAATGAGCAGTTCTTC CASSSGTASYNEQFF
NA TRBJ2-1 NA TRBV29-1 TGCAGCGTTACCGGGATGTCGTCCTACAATGAGCAGTTCTTC CSVTGMSSYNEQFF
NA TRBJ2-7 NA TRBV11-2 TGTGCCAGCAGCTTAGGGGGCGCTTCCTACGAGCAGTACTTC CASSLGGASYEQYF
NA TRBJ1-4 NA TRBV13 TGTGCCAGCAGCCTGGGACTTAATGAAAAACTGTTTTTT CASSLGLNEKLFF
few TRBJ2-7 TRBD1 TRBV6-5 TGTGCCAGCAGCCTAGGGGGCGCGGGCGAGCAGTACTTC CASSLGGAGEQYF
NA TRBJ2-7 NA TRBV5-1 TGCGCCAGCAGCTTGAACAACCCTATTTACGAGCAGTACTTC CASSLNNPIYEQYF
NA TRBJ2-3 NA TRBV11-2 TGTGCCAGCAGCGCAACTTGGGAGAGGACAGATACGCAGTATTTT CASSATWERTDTQYF
NA TRBJ2-7 TRBD1 TRBV7-2 TGTGCCAGCAGCCCCTACCGTCGGACAGGTTCCTACGAGCAGTACTTC CASSPYRRTGSYEQYF
NA TRBJ2-7 TRBD2 TRBV6-5 TGTGCCAGCAGTAGCGGGAGTAGGGTTTTCGAGCAGTACTTC CASSSGSRVFEQYF
NA TRBJ2-7 NA TRBV6-5 TGTGCCAGCAGTTACGGGGGCCCCCGCTACGAGCAGTACTTC CASSYGGPRYEQYF
NA TRBJ2-7 NA TRBV4-3 TGCGCCAGCAGCCAAGGGCTAGGCTACGAGCAGTACTTC CASSQGLGYEQYF
NA TRBJ1-2 NA TRBV6-1 TGTGCCGGTGGGACTGCCGAGTCTTATGGCTACACCTTC CAGGTAESYGYTF
once TRBJ1-3 NA TRBV30 TGTGCCTGGAGTGTAGGCTCGGGGGCTGGAAACACCATATATTTT CAWSVGSGAGNTIYF
once TRBJ1-2 NA TRBV5-6 TGTGCCAGCAGCTTGGCGGAAGGCTACACCTTC CASSLAEGYTF
NA TRBJ2-2 NA TRBV7-9 TGTGCCAGCAGCGTTACTTTGGACGGCTTTACGGAGCTGTTTTTT CASSVTLDGFTELFF
NA TRBJ2-5 TRBD1 TRBV4-1 TGCGCCAGCAGCCACCGACAGGGACCCCAAGAGACCCAGTACTTC CASSHRQGPQETQYF
NA TRBJ2-5 NA TRBV7-9 TGTGCCAGCAGCTCCTCCCGGGCGGGTGGGGAGACCCAGTACTTC CASSSSRAGGETQYF